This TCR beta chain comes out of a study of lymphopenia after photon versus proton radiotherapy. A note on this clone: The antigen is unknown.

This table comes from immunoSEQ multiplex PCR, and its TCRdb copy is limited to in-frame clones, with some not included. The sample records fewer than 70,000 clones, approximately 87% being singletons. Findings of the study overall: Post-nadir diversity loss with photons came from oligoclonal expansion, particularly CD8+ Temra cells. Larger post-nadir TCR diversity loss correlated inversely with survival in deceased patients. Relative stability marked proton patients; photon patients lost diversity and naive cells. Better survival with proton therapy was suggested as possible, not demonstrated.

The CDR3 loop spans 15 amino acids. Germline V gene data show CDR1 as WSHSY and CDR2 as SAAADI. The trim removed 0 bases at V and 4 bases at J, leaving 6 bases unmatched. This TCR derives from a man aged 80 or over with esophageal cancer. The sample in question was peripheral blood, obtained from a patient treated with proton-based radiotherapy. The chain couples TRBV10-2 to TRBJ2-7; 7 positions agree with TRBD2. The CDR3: CASSESAGVRYEQYF. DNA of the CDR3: TGCGCCAGCAGTGAGTCCGCGGGAGTTAGATACGAGCAGTACTTC.